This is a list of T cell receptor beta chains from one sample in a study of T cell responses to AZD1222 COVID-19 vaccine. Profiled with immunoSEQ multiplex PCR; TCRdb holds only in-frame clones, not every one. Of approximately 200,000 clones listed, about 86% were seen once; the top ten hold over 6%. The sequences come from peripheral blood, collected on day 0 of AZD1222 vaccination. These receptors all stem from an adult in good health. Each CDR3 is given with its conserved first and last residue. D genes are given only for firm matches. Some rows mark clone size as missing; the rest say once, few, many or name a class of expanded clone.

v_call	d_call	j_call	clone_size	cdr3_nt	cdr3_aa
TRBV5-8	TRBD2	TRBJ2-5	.	TGTGCCAGCAGCCCCCCTAGCGGGGTAGTAGGGACCCAGTACTTC	CASSPPSGVVGTQYF
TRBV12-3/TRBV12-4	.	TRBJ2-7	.	TGTGCCAGCAGTTTACAGAAACTCTACGAGCAGTACTTC	CASSLQKLYEQYF
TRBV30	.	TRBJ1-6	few	TGTGCCTGGATAGAGAGCTCCTATAATTCACCCCTCCACTTT	CAWIESSYNSPLHF
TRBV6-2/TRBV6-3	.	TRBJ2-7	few	TGTGCCAGCAGTACCAGGGGTCGGCTATACGAGCAGTACTTC	CASSTRGRLYEQYF
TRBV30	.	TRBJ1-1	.	TGTGCCTGGAGGCGGGGACAGAACACTGAAGCTTTCTTT	CAWRRGQNTEAFF
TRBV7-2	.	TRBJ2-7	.	TGTGCCAGCACCTTGTGGCCCCGGGGCTACGAGCAGTACTTC	CASTLWPRGYEQYF
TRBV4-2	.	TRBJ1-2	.	TGTGCCAGCAGCCACGGCGCAGGGGAGGGTAGCTATGGCTACACCTTC	CASSHGAGEGSYGYTF
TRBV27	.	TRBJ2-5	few	TGTGCCAGCAGTACCTCCGGGACCGAGGTGAGAGAGACCCAGTACTTC	CASSTSGTEVRETQYF
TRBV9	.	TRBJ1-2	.	TGTGCCAGCAGCGTAGATCCCTTGGGAGGCTACACCTTC	CASSVDPLGGYTF
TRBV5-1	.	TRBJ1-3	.	TGCGCCAGCAGCTTGGTGGCTGGGACACCTGGAAACACCATATATTTT	CASSLVAGTPGNTIYF
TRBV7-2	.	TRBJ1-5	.	TGTGCCAGCAGCTTAGCAGGGACGGGTCAGCCCCAGCATTTT	CASSLAGTGQPQHF
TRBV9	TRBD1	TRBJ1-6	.	TGTGCCAGCAGCGCACCGGGACAGGATAATTCACCCCTCCACTTT	CASSAPGQDNSPLHF
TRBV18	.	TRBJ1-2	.	TGTGCCAGCTCAAGGTCAGACGCTAACTATGGCTACACCTTC	CASSRSDANYGYTF
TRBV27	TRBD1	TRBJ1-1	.	TGTGCCAGCAGTTTATTTACAGGGGGCACTGAAGCTTTCTTT	CASSLFTGGTEAFF
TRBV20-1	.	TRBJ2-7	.	TGCAGTGCTGGAGGCGAGCAGTACTTC	CSAGGEQYF
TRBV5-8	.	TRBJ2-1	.	TGTGCCAGCAGCTTGACAGGCAGGGACAATGAGCAGTTCTTC	CASSLTGRDNEQFF
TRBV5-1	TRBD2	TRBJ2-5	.	TGCGCCAGCAGCCTGGGACTAGCGGGGGGCTGGATTGAGACCCAGTACTTC	CASSLGLAGGWIETQYF
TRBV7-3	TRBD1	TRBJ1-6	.	TGTGCCAGCAGCTTAAAGGGCGCCGCAGGGGGCAACTATAATTCACCCCTCCACTTT	CASSLKGAAGGNYNSPLHF
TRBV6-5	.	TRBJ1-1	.	TGTGCCAGCAGTCCTCCGAGGGGTGAAGCTTTCTTT	CASSPPRGEAFF
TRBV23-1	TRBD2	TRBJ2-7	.	TGCGCCAGCAGTCTTCTCCGCGGGGGACGGAACGAGCAGTACTTC	CASSLLRGGRNEQYF
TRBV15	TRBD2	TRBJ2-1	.	TGTGCCACCAGCAGCGGACTAGCGGGGGGATATCCCTACAATGAGCAGTTCTTC	CATSSGLAGGYPYNEQFF
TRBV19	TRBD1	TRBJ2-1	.	TGTGCCAGTAGTATCAATCGAGGGGGCCTGGGTTTTTTCTTC	CASSINRGGLGFFF
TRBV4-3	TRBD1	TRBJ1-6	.	TGCGCCAGGAATTTAGGGCTCCGGGACAGGGGACATTCACCCCTCCACTTT	CARNLGLRDRGHSPLHF
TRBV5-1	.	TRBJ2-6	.	TGCGCCAGCAGCCTCGGCAACTCTGGGGCCAACGTCCTGACTTTC	CASSLGNSGANVLTF
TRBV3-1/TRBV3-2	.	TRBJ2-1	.	TGTGCCAGCAGCCCCGCGGGACAGTACAATGAGCAGTTCTTC	CASSPAGQYNEQFF
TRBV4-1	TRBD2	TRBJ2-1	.	TGCGCCAGCACCGAGGAGGGACTAGCGGACAATGAGCAGTTCTTC	CASTEEGLADNEQFF
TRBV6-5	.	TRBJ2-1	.	TGTGCCAGCAGTTTTCCCCCTGGCGGGGCGTACAATGAGCAGTTCTTC	CASSFPPGGAYNEQFF
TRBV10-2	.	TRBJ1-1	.	TGCGCCAGCAGTGACCAGGCCAACACTGAAGCTTTCTTT	CASSDQANTEAFF
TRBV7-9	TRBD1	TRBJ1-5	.	TGTGCCAGCAGCCGAGACAGGGGGGACAATCAGCCCCAGCATTTT	CASSRDRGDNQPQHF
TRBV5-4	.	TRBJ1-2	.	TGTGCCAGCAGAGGCCCCGGGGGTAGGGACTATGGCTACACCTTC	CASRGPGGRDYGYTF
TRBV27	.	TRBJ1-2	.	TGTGCCAGCAGTTCACGGAGAGACGGGGATGGCTACACCTTC	CASSSRRDGDGYTF
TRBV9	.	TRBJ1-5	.	TGTGCCAGCGGTCGGGACACCAATCAGCCCCAGCATTTT	CASGRDTNQPQHF
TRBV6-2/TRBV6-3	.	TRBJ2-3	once	TGTGCCAGCAGTTACGCTCCTCCGAGTTTTGGGGGAAGCACAGATACGCAGTATTTT	CASSYAPPSFGGSTDTQYF
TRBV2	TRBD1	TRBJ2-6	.	TGTGCCAGCAGATCGGACAGGGGGATCTCTGGGGCCAACGTCCTGACTTTC	CASRSDRGISGANVLTF
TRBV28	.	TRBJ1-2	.	TGTGCCAGCAGTCTTCTACAGGGAGGCTACACCTTC	CASSLLQGGYTF
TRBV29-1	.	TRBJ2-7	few	TGCAGCGTTCTATTTTCAGGGGGGGCTTACGAGCAGTACTTC	CSVLFSGGAYEQYF
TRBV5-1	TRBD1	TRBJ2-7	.	TGCGCCAGCAGCTCAACCGGGACAGACTACGAGCAGTACTTC	CASSSTGTDYEQYF
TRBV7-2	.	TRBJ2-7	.	TGTGCCAGCAGCTTCTCAGGGGTGGAGGGTCCATACGAGCAGTACTTC	CASSFSGVEGPYEQYF
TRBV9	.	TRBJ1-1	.	TGTGCCAGCAGCGTACCGGAGCCCAAATCGGACACTGAAGCTTTCTTT	CASSVPEPKSDTEAFF
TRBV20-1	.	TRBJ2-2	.	TGCAGTGCTGGTTTGTCCGGGGAGCTGTTTTTT	CSAGLSGELFF
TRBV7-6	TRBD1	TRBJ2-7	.	TGTGCCAGCAGCCTCGGACAGGGCGACGAGCAGTACTTC	CASSLGQGDEQYF
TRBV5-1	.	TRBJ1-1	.	TGCGCCAGCAGCATAGGCGTGGGACACATAAACTTCCCAAACACTGAAGCTTTCTTT	CASSIGVGHINFPNTEAFF
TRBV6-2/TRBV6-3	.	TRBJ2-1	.	TGTGCCAGCAGCTCGACAGGATACAATGAGCAGTTCTTC	CASSSTGYNEQFF
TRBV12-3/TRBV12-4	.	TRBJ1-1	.	TGTGCCAGCAGCAGGACGAACACTGAAGCTTTCTTT	CASSRTNTEAFF
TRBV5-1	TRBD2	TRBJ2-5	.	TGCGCCAGCAGAACCGGCGGGGGGGCCGTTGAGACCCAGTACTTC	CASRTGGGAVETQYF
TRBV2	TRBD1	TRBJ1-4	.	TGTGCCAGCAGTGAGGACAGGGCGACTAATGAAAAACTGTTTTTT	CASSEDRATNEKLFF
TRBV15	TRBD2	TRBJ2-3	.	TGTGCCACCAGCAGAGATGGGCGGGAGGGGGTATCGGATACGCAGTATTTT	CATSRDGREGVSDTQYF
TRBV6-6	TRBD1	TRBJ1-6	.	TGTGCCAGCAGCGATACGACAGGGGAGGTTGGTTCACCCCTCCACTTT	CASSDTTGEVGSPLHF
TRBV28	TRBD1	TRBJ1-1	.	TGTGCCAGCAGTCCCGTGAAGACAGGGCAGAATGAAGCTTTCTTT	CASSPVKTGQNEAFF
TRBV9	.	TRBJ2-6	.	TGTGCCAGCAGCGTAGACATCTTTTTCTCTGGGGCCAACGTCCTGACTTTC	CASSVDIFFSGANVLTF
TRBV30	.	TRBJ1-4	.	TGTGCCTGGAGTGTACCCCCTGCGGGGGGACTGTTTTTT	CAWSVPPAGGLFF
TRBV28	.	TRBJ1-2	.	TGTGCCAGCGACCCCTCCCAGGCTAACTATGGCTACACCTTC	CASDPSQANYGYTF
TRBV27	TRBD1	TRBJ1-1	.	TGTGCCAGCAGCTTATGGGACAGGGGGGCTTTCTTT	CASSLWDRGAFF
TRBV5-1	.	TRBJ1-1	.	TGCGCCAGCAGCTTGGGCCCCTGGAACACTGAAGCTTTCTTT	CASSLGPWNTEAFF
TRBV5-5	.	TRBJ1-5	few	TGTGCCAGCAGCGAGGGCTCCGTCCGTGATCAGCCCCAGCATTTT	CASSEGSVRDQPQHF
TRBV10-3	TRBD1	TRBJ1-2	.	TGTGCCATCAGGGGACAGGGACGGTATGGCTACACCTTC	CAIRGQGRYGYTF
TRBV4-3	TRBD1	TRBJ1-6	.	TGCGCCAGCAGCCAAGACACCGGGACAGGCTATTCACCCCTCCACTTT	CASSQDTGTGYSPLHF